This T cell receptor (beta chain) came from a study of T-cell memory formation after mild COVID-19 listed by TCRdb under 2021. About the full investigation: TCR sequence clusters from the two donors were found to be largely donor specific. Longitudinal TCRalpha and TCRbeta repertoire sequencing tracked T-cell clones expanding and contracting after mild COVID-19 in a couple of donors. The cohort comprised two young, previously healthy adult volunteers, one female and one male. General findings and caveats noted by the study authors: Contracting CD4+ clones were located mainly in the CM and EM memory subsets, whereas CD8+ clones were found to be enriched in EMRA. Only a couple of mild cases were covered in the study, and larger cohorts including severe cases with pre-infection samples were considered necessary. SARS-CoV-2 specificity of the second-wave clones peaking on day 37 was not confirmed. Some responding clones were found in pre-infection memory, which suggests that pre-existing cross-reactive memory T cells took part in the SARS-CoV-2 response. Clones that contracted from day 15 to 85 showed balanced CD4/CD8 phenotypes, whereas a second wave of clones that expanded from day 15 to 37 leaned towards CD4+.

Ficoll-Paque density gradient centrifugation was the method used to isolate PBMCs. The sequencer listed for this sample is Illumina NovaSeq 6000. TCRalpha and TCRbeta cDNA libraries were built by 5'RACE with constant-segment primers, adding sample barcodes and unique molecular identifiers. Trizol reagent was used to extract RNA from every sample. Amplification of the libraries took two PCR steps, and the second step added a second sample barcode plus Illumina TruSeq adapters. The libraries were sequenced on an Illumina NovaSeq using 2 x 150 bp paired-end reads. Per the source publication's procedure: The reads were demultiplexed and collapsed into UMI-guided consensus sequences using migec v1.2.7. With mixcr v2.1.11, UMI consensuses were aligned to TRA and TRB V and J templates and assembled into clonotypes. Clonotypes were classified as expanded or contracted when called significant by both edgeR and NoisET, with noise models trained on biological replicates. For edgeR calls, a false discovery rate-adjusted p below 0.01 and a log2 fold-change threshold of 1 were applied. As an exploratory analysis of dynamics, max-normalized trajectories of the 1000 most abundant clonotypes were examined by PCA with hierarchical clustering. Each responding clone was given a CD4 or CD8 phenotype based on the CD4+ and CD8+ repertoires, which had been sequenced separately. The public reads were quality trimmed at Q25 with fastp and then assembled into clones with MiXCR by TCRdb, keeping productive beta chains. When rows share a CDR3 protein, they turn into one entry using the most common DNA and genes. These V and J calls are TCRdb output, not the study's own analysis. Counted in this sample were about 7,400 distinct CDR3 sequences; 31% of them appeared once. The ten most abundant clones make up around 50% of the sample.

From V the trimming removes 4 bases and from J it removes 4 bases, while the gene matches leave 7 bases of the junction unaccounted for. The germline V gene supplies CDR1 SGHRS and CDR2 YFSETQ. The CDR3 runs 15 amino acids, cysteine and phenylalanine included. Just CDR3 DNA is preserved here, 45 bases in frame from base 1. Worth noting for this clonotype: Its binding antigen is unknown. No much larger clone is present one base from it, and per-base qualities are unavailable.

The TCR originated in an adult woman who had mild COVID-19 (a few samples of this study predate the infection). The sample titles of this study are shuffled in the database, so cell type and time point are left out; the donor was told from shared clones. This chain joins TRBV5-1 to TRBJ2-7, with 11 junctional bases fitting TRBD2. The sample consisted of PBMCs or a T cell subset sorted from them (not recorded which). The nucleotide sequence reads TGCGCCAGCAGCAAAGACGGGACTAGCGGATACGAGCAGTACTTC. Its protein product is CASSKDGTSGYEQYF.